These 8 T cell receptor beta chains came from one sample sequenced in a study of blood T cell repertoires in COVID-19. This table comes from immunoSEQ multiplex PCR, and its TCRdb copy is limited to in-frame clones, with some not included. The table has about 250,000 clones, around nine tenths seen once. Sequencing was done on a sample of peripheral blood. These receptors came from a woman in her sixties who had recovered from COVID-19.

The J gene is TRBJ2-1, the V gene TRBV5-4; D perhaps matches TRBD2 (5 bases). Germline loops: CDR1 SGHNT, CDR2 YYREEE (reference sequence). The V gene lost 0 bases and the J gene lost 4 bases, with 11 bases spanning the gap. The CDR3 is 15 residues long. The CDR3 here is CASSLAGKIYNEQFF. The CDR3 DNA sequence: TGTGCCAGCAGCTTGGCGGGGAAGATATACAATGAGCAGTTCTTC.

The genes are TRBV19 and TRBJ2-4; 8 bases are a match to TRBD1. After removal of 8 bases from V and 3 bases from J, the junction contained 12 bases not matched to a gene. The CDR3 has 16 amino acids. Germline loops: CDR1 LNHDA, CDR2 SQIVND (reference sequence). CDR3 sequence reads: CASRDRGGYSKNIQYF. CDR3 coding DNA: TGTGCCAGTCGCGACAGGGGCGGGTATAGCAAAAACATTCAGTACTTC.

A note on this clone: The junction differs from germline at one of its ends, possibly a read error. V is TRBV11-2 and J is TRBJ2-7; 11 positions match TRBD2. From germline, CDR1 is SGHAT and CDR2 FQNNGV. This CDR3 region has 14 residues. CDR3 DNA: TGTGCCAGCAACTTAGCGGGGGGGGCCTACGAGCAGTACTTC. This translates into CASNLAGGAYEQYF.

This clone was observed a few times. The rearrangement joins TRBV28 to TRBJ1-3; tentative D call: TRBD1 (6 bases). Deletions cut 3 bases from V and 1 base from J, with 10 bases between. Per the germline V gene, CDR1 is MDHEN and CDR2 is SYDVKM. This CDR3 spans 15 amino acids. This CDR3 reads CASSFRGRSGNTIYF. The CDR3 bases are TGTGCCAGCAGTTTCAGGGGTCGATCTGGAAACACCATATATTTT.

The V and J genes are TRBV5-1 and TRBJ1-4; D is uncertain. Trimming removed 0 bases at V and 6 bases at J, with 15 bases between. CDR3 length: 16 amino acids. Per the germline V gene, CDR1 is SGHRS and CDR2 is YFSETQ. CDR3 nucleotides: TGCGCCAGCAGCTTGGATAGTGGAGGGTACTATGAAAAACTGTTTTTT. It yields the protein CASSLDSGGYYEKLFF.

V usage is TRBV7-3 and J usage is TRBJ2-2; maybe TRBD1 (5 bases). Germline CDR1 reads SGHTA; CDR2 reads FQGTGA. V gave up 5 bases and J gave up 2 bases, with 15 bases separating them. The CDR3 is made up of 16 amino acids. CDR3 in amino acids: CASSPLRTRNTGELFF. DNA for the CDR3: TGTGCCAGCAGCCCACTCAGGACACGAAACACCGGGGAGCTGTTTTTT.

The CDR3 protein is CASSLSPGGRTDTQYF. The CDR3 DNA follows: TGTGCCAGCAGCTTAAGCCCAGGGGGCCGCACAGATACGCAGTATTTT. This chain joins TRBV7-3 and TRBJ2-3; 8 nucleotides agree with TRBD1. V trimming: 1 base; J trimming: 1 base; junction bases outside the gene matches: 4. Germline lookup yields CDR1 SGHTA and CDR2 FQGTGA. The CDR3 runs to 16 residues.

The gene calls are TRBV28 and TRBJ2-3, with 10 bases aligning to TRBD2. V lost 10 bases to trimming and J lost 5 bases; unmatched junction nucleotides: 12. Per the germline V gene, CDR1 is MDHEN and CDR2 is SYDVKM. CDR3 size: 15 residues. As DNA, the CDR3 is TGTGCCACCCGAGACTCTAGCGGGGGTATAGATACGCAGTATTTT. Encoded protein: CATRDSSGGIDTQYF.